A single sample is the source of the 6 T cell receptor beta chains below, sequenced in a study of T cells in Graves' hyperthyroidism and ophthalmopathy. Amplification yielded TCR beta CDR3 regions, with RNA transcripts as the source. Initially, a first-round RT-PCR of the TCR CDR3 employed the HTBI primer set. One entry per CDR3 protein results from TCRdb running MiXCR on the multiplex PCR reads. The sample comprises approximately 630,000 distinct CDR3 sequences, around 15% of which are singletons, and 3.8% rests with the top ten. Sequenced material: blood. Receptor source: a woman aged 25 to 39 with Graves' hyperthyroidism.

This clonotype was seen a handful of times. The gene calls are TRBV20-1 and TRBJ2-7, with a possible D match to TRBD2 (5 bases). Looked up from germline, CDR1 is DFQATT and CDR2 is SNEGSKA (reference sequence). With 6 bases removed from V and 0 bases from J, the gap between germline ends came to 15 bases. The CDR3 is made up of 14 amino acids. This CDR3 is CSAPAVGVSYEQYF. CDR3 DNA: TGCAGTGCACCAGCCGTCGGGGTCTCCTACGAGCAGTACTTC.

This clonotype was picked up a small number of times. The rearrangement joins TRBV12-3 or TRBV12-4 to TRBJ1-2; no definite D call. There are 14 residues in the CDR3. The V and J ends lost 3 bases and 4 bases respectively, with 12 bases between them. The CDR3 loop is CASSFRPLIYGYTF. The CDR3 DNA sequence: TGTGCCAGCAGTTTCCGACCCTTAATCTATGGCTACACCTTC.

This clonotype was detected only a few times. The chain employs TRBV29-1 and TRBJ2-2; no clear D. CDR3 length: 12 residues. In germline, CDR1 is SQVTM, CDR2 ANQGSEA. This CDR3 reads CSFSSNTGELFF. The CDR3 coding sequence is TGCAGTTTTTCATCGAACACCGGGGAGCTGTTTTTT.

This clonotype was recorded many times. The genes are TRBV28 and TRBJ2-5, with D perhaps matching TRBD1 (5 bases). From germline, CDR1 is MDHEN and CDR2 SYDVKM. The CDR3 loop spans 12 amino acids. Trimming took 5 bases from V and 7 from J, leaving 11 bases between them. In nucleotides, the CDR3 is TGTGCCAGCAGTCTTCAGGGTGCGACCCAGTACTTC. As protein: CASSLQGATQYF.

This clonotype was recorded many times. The chain joins TRBV28 to TRBJ2-7; TRBD2 matches at 9 bases. This CDR3 spans 15 amino acids. V trimming: 3 bases; J trimming: 3 bases; junction bases outside the gene matches: 6. CDR1 MDHEN and CDR2 SYDVKM come from the germline V gene. The CDR3 is CASSLTSGSFYEQYF. CDR3 DNA sequence: TGTGCCAGCAGTTTGACTAGCGGTTCCTTCTACGAGCAGTACTTC. Filled out from reference TRBV28 and TRBJ2-7, the complete variable domain reads DVKVTQSSRYLVKRTGEKVFLECVQDMDHENMFWYRQDPGLGLRLIYFSYDVKMKEKGDIPEGYSVSREKKERFSLILESASTNQTSMYLCASSLTSGSFYEQYFGPGTRLTVT.

This clonotype was seen at least ten times. The germline gene is not matched at one end of the junction; a read error may be the cause. The genes are TRBV5-5 and TRBJ2-7, with TRBD2 identical over 7 bases. Germline CDR1 SGHKS, CDR2 YYEKEE (reference sequence). There are 15 residues in the CDR3. In nucleotides, the CDR3 is TGTGCCAGCACCTTGACCGGGACTACCTTCTACGAGCAGTACTTC. This encodes CASTLTGTTFYEQYF. The whole variable domain, filled in from reference TRBV5-5 and TRBJ2-7, reads DAGVTQSPTHLIKTRGQQVTLRCSPISGHKSVSWYQQVLGQGPQFIFQYYEKEERGRGNFPDRFSARQFPNYSSELNVNALLLGDSALYLCASTLTGTTFYEQYFGPGTRLTVT.